These 14 T cell receptor beta chains came from one sample sequenced in a study of T-cell reconstitution after alpha-beta-depleted transplantation in children. A TCRbeta library incorporating unique molecular identifiers was prepared. TCRdb fed the PCR reads into MiXCR, producing one record per CDR3 protein. The sample lists approximately 500,000 distinct CDR3 sequences, 10% to 13% seen once, with 2% to 2.5% in the top ten. Sequencing used PBMCs, obtained before TCRalphabeta/CD19-depleted stem cell transplant. The source of these receptors is a child aged 2-15 years with inherited bone marrow failure, due to receive a stem cell transplant.

This clonotype was recorded many times. The chain links TRBV7-2 to TRBJ2-7, with 12 bases lining up with TRBD2. The CDR3 runs to 17 residues. V lost 3 bases to trimming and J lost 0 bases; unmatched junction nucleotides: 6. Germline V gene data show CDR1 as SGHTA and CDR2 as FQGNSA. CDR3 protein: CASSFPGLAGSSYEQYF. For the CDR3, the DNA is TGTGCCAGCAGCTTCCCAGGACTAGCGGGGAGCTCCTACGAGCAGTACTTC.

This clonotype was counted many times. The V and J genes are TRBV6-5 and TRBJ2-7; D not certain. Trimming took 2 bases from V and 6 from J, leaving 8 bases between them. In germline, CDR1 is MNHEY, CDR2 SVGAGI. The CDR3 spans 12 residues. The CDR3 loop is CASSYVGSEQYF. DNA of the CDR3: TGTGCCAGCAGTTACGTGGGGTCCGAGCAGTACTTC.

This clonotype was counted at least ten times. The rearrangement joins TRBV20-1 to TRBJ1-4, with TRBD1 matching 7 bases. Germline V CDR1 and CDR2: DFQATT, SNEGSKA (reference sequence). The CDR3 is 14 amino acids. Trimming removed 5 bases from V and 5 bases from J; junction bases left unmatched: 8. As DNA, the CDR3 is TGCAGTGCTCCAAACCGGGACAGAAATGAAAAACTGTTTTTT. Its translation: CSAPNRDRNEKLFF.

This clonotype has more than one count but fewer than ten. The chain joins TRBV28 to TRBJ1-2; 7 positions agree with TRBD1. The CDR3 covers 15 residues. CDR1 and CDR2 (germline): MDHEN, SYDVKM. Trimming at V came to 7 bases and at J to 3 bases, leaving 11 bases not matched to a gene. CDR3 DNA sequence: TGTGCCAGCACCATCCAGGGGGGGTCGGACTATGGCTACACCTTC. Encoded protein: CASTIQGGSDYGYTF.

Worth noting for this clonotype: A much bigger clone sits one base away, suggesting this may be a read error. The V call is TRBV20-1, the J call TRBJ2-7, with a tentative D call TRBD2 (5 bases). The V and J ends lost 6 bases and 6 bases respectively, with 21 bases between them. The CDR3 loop spans 14 amino acids. The germline V gene has CDR1 DFQATT and CDR2 SNEGSKA (reference sequence). CDR3 in amino acids: CSAPRDNLGLEQYF. The CDR3 DNA follows: TGCAGTGCCCCGAGGGATAACCTTGGCCTCGAGCAGTACTTC.

This clonotype was seen ten or more times. The chain is built from TRBV28 and TRBJ1-1; the match to TRBD1 covers 7 bases. Per germline, CDR1 MDHEN and CDR2 SYDVKM. Losses at the gene ends were 1 base for V and 1 base for J; bases not matched to a gene: 3. The CDR3 runs 15 residues. CDR3 DNA sequence: TGTGCCAGCAGTTTATTTTACAGGGGGAACACTGAAGCTTTCTTT. Amino acid sequence: CASSLFYRGNTEAFF.

As regards this clonotype: A read error is possible here, since a much larger clone lies one base away. This chain links TRBV6-2 or TRBV6-3 with TRBJ2-3, with 7 bases matching TRBD2. Germline assignment: CDR1 MNHEY and CDR2 SVGEGT. V lost 8 bases to trimming and J lost 5 bases; unmatched junction nucleotides: 10. The CDR3 sequence is 14 residues long. The DNA for the CDR3 is TGTGCCAGCGGAGTGGGAGGGCCGAAAGATACGCAGTATTTT. The encoded protein is CASGVGGPKDTQYF.

There are many counts of this clonotype. V usage is TRBV4-1 and J usage is TRBJ2-7, with 7 bases aligning to TRBD2. This CDR3 is 15 amino acids long. Per the germline V gene, CDR1 is MGHRA and CDR2 is YSYEKL. V trimming: 6 bases; J trimming: 4 bases; junction bases outside the gene matches: 12. Here the CDR3 reads CASRGGLAGVYEQYF. The CDR3 DNA sequence: TGCGCCAGCAGGGGGGGGTTGGCGGGAGTATACGAGCAGTACTTC.

J is TRBJ2-4 and V is TRBV28; 7 bases line up with TRBD1. Losses at the gene ends were 3 bases for V and 0 bases for J; bases not matched to a gene: 14. CDR3 length equals 19 residues. Germline CDR1 and CDR2: MDHEN and SYDVKM. The chain's CDR3 is CASSFPLTGVGEAKNIQYF. DNA for the CDR3: TGTGCCAGCAGTTTCCCGCTAACAGGGGTGGGTGAAGCCAAAAACATTCAGTACTTC.

This clonotype was counted ten times or more. The gene calls are TRBV5-1 and TRBJ2-4; D possibly corresponds to TRBD2 (5 bases). Germline V gene sequence: CDR1 SGHRS, CDR2 YFSETQ. The CDR3 runs 14 residues. The ends were cut back, 2 bases at V and 6 bases at J, with 12 bases in the middle. The CDR3: CASSLGEGANIQYF. The CDR3 nucleotides read TGCGCCAGCAGCTTAGGAGAGGGAGCAAACATTCAGTACTTC.

At least ten counts were recorded for this clonotype. This chain connects TRBV25-1 to TRBJ2-6, with TRBD1 matching over 8 bases. The germline V gene encodes CDR1 MGHDK and CDR2 SYGVNS. The CDR3 extends over 18 amino acids. V was pared by 2 bases and J by 4 bases, with 10 bases of the junction left unmatched. CDR3 loop: CASSETWTGPAGANVLTF. The CDR3 nucleotides read TGTGCCAGCAGTGAAACGTGGACAGGGCCGGCCGGGGCCAACGTCCTGACTTTC. The entire variable domain, with the rest obtained from reference TRBV25-1 and TRBJ2-6, is as follows: EADIYQTPRYLVIGTGKKITLECSQTMGHDKMYWYQQDPGMELHLIHYSYGVNSTEKGDLSSESTVSRIRTEHFPLTLESARPSHTSQYLCASSETWTGPAGANVLTFGAGSRLTVL.

The table lists this clonotype with many counts. The V gene is TRBV5-1, the J gene TRBJ2-7, with D maybe TRBD2 (6 bases). V lost 4 bases and J lost 5, with 19 bases in between. The CDR3 runs 15 residues. CDR1 is SGHRS and CDR2 is YFSETQ in the germline V gene. CDR3 sequence reads: CASSPREPGAHEQYF. CDR3 sequence (DNA): TGCGCCAGCAGCCCTCGGGAGCCCGGGGCCCACGAGCAGTACTTC.

This clonotype has at least ten counts. V is TRBV12-3 or TRBV12-4 and J is TRBJ2-2, with D tentatively TRBD2 (7 bases). This CDR3 comprises 15 residues. Trimming pared 7 bases from V and 5 bases from J, leaving 17 bases between. The CDR3 coding sequence is TGTGCCAGCACTGCTCGGGGGGCACTTACCGGGGAGCTGTTTTTT. This gives the protein CASTARGALTGELFF.

The sample holds many counts of this clonotype. This rearrangement joins TRBV28 to TRBJ2-5; 13 bases line up with TRBD2. The junction had 7 bases not matched to a gene; V was cut back by 4 bases and J by 5 bases. The CDR3 consists of 16 residues. Germline lookup yields CDR1 MDHEN and CDR2 SYDVKM. The CDR3 bases are TGTGCCAGCAGTTCTATACTAGCGGGAGGGCTTGAGACCCAGTACTTC. Its protein is CASSSILAGGLETQYF.